This TCR beta chain was documented in a study of blood T cell repertoires in COVID-19 (dated by TCRdb to the early 2020s). Regarding the complete study: Collaborator samples came from the United States, Italy and Spain and covered acute and convalescent phases of COVID-19. The material from the prospective study consisted of cDNA or gDNA derived from T cells, B-cell-depleted T cells, or PBMCs. Deeply sampled blood TCRbeta repertoires from subjects exposed to, actively infected with, or recovered from COVID-19 were included in the dataset. The repertoires were released in a freely available public database intended as a resource for research on the immune response to SARS-CoV-2. Samples were obtained from the ongoing ImmuneRACE study (first 160 participants) and from approximately 1,200 subjects provided by 6 global collaborators. The sample metadata nearly always contained a de-identified subject ID, COVID-19 status, age in years and sex. Where HLA class I and class II types were available, the types were taken from metadata supplied by the sample provider, not from assay-based typing. What the authors observed across the whole study: Clinical and demographic metadata were provided uncurated, with the amount varying by source and participant.

The CDR3 runs 14 amino acids, cysteine and phenylalanine included. Here the CDR3 DNA is all that survives: 42 bases in frame from base 1. Based on the germline V gene (reference sequence), the CDR1 and CDR2 sequences are LNHDA and SQIVND. V is pared back by 5 bases and J by 7 bases, with 14 bases lying between the germline termini. The collaborating institutions used their own protocols to collect whole blood in K2EDTA tubes. Collaborator samples were shipped for TCRbeta analysis as frozen whole blood, isolated PBMCs, or DNA extracted from either sample type. As regards this clone: What antigen it recognizes has not been identified. No base-level quality is on record; no much larger clone is a single base apart.

TCRbeta CDR3 regions were amplified from genomic DNA using the immunoSEQ Assay, a bias-controlled multiplex PCR. In the original analysis: The number of nucleated cells in each sample was estimated by amplification of reference gene primers within the assay. To quantify the absolute abundance of each unique TCRbeta CDR3 rearrangement, sequence reads were collapsed and filtered. For each sample, productive Simpson clonality was calculated as the square root of Simpson's diversity index across productive rearrangements. TCRdb stores this immuneACCESS table with in-frame sequences only. Part of the clones is absent; in the studies checked, under half of the shortfall reflects unresolved V genes, and no reason is known for the rest. For V, J and clone size, that table is used; D and trimming come from the DNA. The table for this sample lists some 250,000 clones; roughly 88% of them were counted only once. Together, the top ten hold around 0.8% of the sample.

The specimen sequenced was peripheral blood. This receptor was taken from a woman in her twenties or thirties with acute or convalescent COVID-19. Recombination joined TRBV19 with TRBJ1-4, and perhaps TRBD1 as D gene, on 5 matching bases. For the CDR3, the sequence is CASSSPGLAEKLFF. At the DNA level, the sequence is TGTGCCAGTAGTTCCCCAGGGTTGGCTGAAAAACTGTTTTTT.